The following is a T cell receptor (beta chain) sequence with its context. These data belong to a study of blood T cell repertoires in COVID-19. On the study more broadly: The United States, Italy and Spain provided the acute and convalescent COVID-19 samples.

In the authors' workflow: For nucleated cells, counts were estimated from reference gene primer amplification. Libraries were prepared by immunoSEQ multiplex PCR; TCRdb keeps only in-frame clonotypes and omits some of them. D and trimming come from the DNA, and the V and J calls and clone size come from that table. This sample has some 58,000 clones; approximately 80% occur once, and the top ten carry 25% to 35%. J lost 0 bases, V lost 1 base, and 0 bases had no gene match. Germline V gene lookup returns CDR1 LGHDT and CDR2 YNNKEL (reference sequence). The CDR3 contains 15 residues. The TCR originated in a man between 60 and 70 years old with COVID-19, enrolled during active disease. Input material: peripheral blood. This sequence joins TRBV3-1 (or the pseudogene TRBV3-2) and TRBJ2-1; 7 nucleotides align to TRBD2. The chain's CDR3 is CASSQAGGSYNEQFF. CDR3 sequence (DNA): TGTGCCAGCAGCCAAGCGGGGGGCTCCTACAATGAGCAGTTCTTC.